One sample yielded the 22 T cell receptor beta chains listed below, sequenced in a study of beta chain features in type 1 diabetes. As every portion of the isolated RNA was reverse transcribed, the sequencing read expressed TCRB transcripts. Profiled with immunoSEQ multiplex PCR; TCRdb holds only in-frame clones, not every one. The repertoire holds approximately 160,000 clones, with about 9.1% as singletons. The sample was central memory CD4+ T cells from blood. These receptors were taken from a young woman in good health.

This clone was seen repeatedly, ten times or more. V gene TRBV9 combines with J gene TRBJ2-1; D is perhaps TRBD2 (6 bases). Germline CDR1 reads SGDLS; CDR2 reads YYNGEE. The length of the CDR3 is 15 residues. The V end lost 0 bases, the J end lost 4 bases, and 11 bases lay between the germline ends. DNA for the CDR3: TGTGCCAGCAGCGTAGACGGGACTGATTACAATGAGCAGTTCTTC. Its protein product is CASSVDGTDYNEQFF.

This clone occurred a few times. The J gene is TRBJ2-1, the V gene TRBV7-2; 9 bases fit TRBD2. The V gene end was trimmed by 3 bases and the J gene end by 10 bases; junction bases not matched to a gene: 4. Germline V gene lookup returns CDR1 SGHTA and CDR2 FQGNSA. This CDR3 contains 13 residues. CDR3 nucleotides: TGTGCCAGCAGCTTCGGGACTAGCAGAGAGCAGTTCTTC. Protein: CASSFGTSREQFF.

This clone was observed a few times. The chain employs TRBV7-2 and TRBJ1-1; D might be TRBD1 (6 bases). This CDR3 region has 14 residues. Germline V gives CDR1 SGHTA, CDR2 FQGNSA. V lost 5 bases to trimming and J lost 5 bases, with 15 bases between them. The DNA of the CDR3 is TGTGCCAGCAGCCCCAGACAGAGGGGGACTGAAGCTTTCTTT. The encoded protein is CASSPRQRGTEAFF.

This clone was detected a few times. The genes are TRBV6-1 and TRBJ1-2; no definite D call. The CDR3 runs 14 residues. The germline V gene has CDR1 MNHNS and CDR2 SASEGT. The V end was cut by 5 bases, the J end by 4 bases, with 14 bases between. This chain's CDR3 is CASSPPLSRYGYTF. CDR3 DNA sequence: TGTGCCAGCAGTCCGCCTTTGAGCCGCTATGGCTACACCTTC.

This clone was recorded a few times. The CDR3, as DNA: TGCGCCAGCAGCCATGATCGGGGTGCCGGTGGCTACACCTTC. The encoded protein is CASSHDRGAGGYTF. The V call is TRBV4-3, the J call TRBJ1-2; D is uncertain. The germline V gene has CDR1 LGHNA and CDR2 YSLEER. The V end lost 3 bases, the J end lost 7 bases, and 15 bases lay between the germline ends. The CDR3 is 14 residues long.

The rearrangement uses TRBV27 and TRBJ2-5, with 12 bases that match TRBD2. The CDR3 totals 17 residues. Germline V gene data show CDR1 as MNHEY and CDR2 as SMNVEV (reference sequence). J was trimmed by 3 bases and V by 6 bases; bases with no gene match: 11. The CDR3: CASSRPPSGGDKETQYF. The DNA of the CDR3 is TGTGCCAGCAGCCGACCCCCTAGCGGGGGGGACAAAGAGACCCAGTACTTC.

The V call is TRBV19, the J call TRBJ1-2, with a tentative D call TRBD1 (5 bases). V lost 5 bases and J lost 7, with 11 bases in between. This CDR3 region has 12 residues. Germline CDR1 LNHDA, CDR2 SQIVND (reference sequence). As DNA, the CDR3 is TGTGCCAGTAGTGTCAGGGATTTTGGCTACACCTTC. Translating it yields CASSVRDFGYTF.

This clone occurred a few times. The chain has TRBV6-5 and TRBJ1-1, with a possible D match to TRBD1 (5 bases). V was pared by 7 bases and J by 1 base, with 13 bases between. CDR1 and CDR2 from the germline V gene are MNHEY and SVGAGI. The CDR3 extends over 14 amino acids. This chain's CDR3 is CASKGFRENTEAFF. For the CDR3, the DNA is TGTGCCAGCAAAGGGTTCAGGGAGAACACTGAAGCTTTCTTT.

This clone was recorded many times. This chain joins TRBV12-5 and TRBJ2-5; tentative D call: TRBD1 (6 bases). The CDR3 is made up of 14 amino acids. V gave up 8 bases and J gave up 3 bases, with 16 bases separating them. From germline, CDR1 is LGHNT and CDR2 FRNRAP. The chain's CDR3 is CASSLVDRKETQYF. The CDR3 DNA reads TGTGCTAGTTCCCTCGTCGACAGGAAAGAGACCCAGTACTTC.

The V and J genes are TRBV6-6 and TRBJ1-1; 8 positions agree with TRBD1. Trimming at V came to 4 bases and at J to 0 bases, leaving 7 bases not matched to a gene. The CDR3 length is 16 residues. The germline gives CDR1 MNHNY, CDR2 SVGAGI (reference sequence). The CDR3 nucleotides read TGTGCCAGCAGTTCCCGACAGGGGCCAATGAACACTGAAGCTTTCTTT. It translates to CASSSRQGPMNTEAFF.

The chain employs TRBV6-6 and TRBJ1-5; TRBD1 matches 7 bases. Germline CDR1 is MNHNY and CDR2 is SVGAGI (reference sequence). The ends lost 2 bases at V and 7 bases at J; junction bases unmatched: 8. The length of the CDR3 is 15 residues. The CDR3 coding sequence is TGTGCCAGCAGTTACACTAAGGGGGCCAGCCAGCCCCAGCATTTT. Its protein product is CASSYTKGASQPQHF.

The chain carries TRBV2 and TRBJ1-4; TRBD1 is a possible D gene (5 bases). Germline CDR1 reads SNHLY; CDR2 reads FYNNEI. With 2 bases removed from V and 2 bases from J, the gap between germline ends came to 9 bases. The length of the CDR3 is 15 residues. The CDR3 bases are TGTGCCAGCAGTGAACCAGGGTTCACTAATGAAAAACTGTTTTTT. Its translation is CASSEPGFTNEKLFF.

This clone was recorded a few times. The chain employs TRBV4-2 and TRBJ2-1; 11 nucleotides line up with TRBD2. The CDR3 covers 17 residues. J was trimmed by 5 bases and V by 2 bases; bases with no gene match: 8. Germline CDR1 LGHNA, CDR2 YNFKEQ. CDR3 region: CASSQPLMTSGDNEQFF. The CDR3 region has the DNA TGTGCCAGCAGCCAACCATTGATGACTAGCGGGGACAATGAGCAGTTCTTC.

The V call is TRBV18, the J call TRBJ2-7; possible D gene TRBD1, 6 bases. The CDR3 is made up of 14 amino acids. Germline V gene lookup returns CDR1 KGHSH and CDR2 LQKENI. Trimming removed 5 bases from V and 2 bases from J, with 13 bases in between. The CDR3 is CASSSTGMAYEQYF. For the CDR3, the DNA is TGTGCCAGCTCAAGCACAGGGATGGCCTACGAGCAGTACTTC.

This clone came up a few times. The chain employs TRBV29-1 and TRBJ1-3; 7 bases agree with TRBD1. J was trimmed by 3 bases and V by 3 bases; bases with no gene match: 2. Looked up from germline, CDR1 is SQVTM and CDR2 is ANQGSEA. This CDR3 region has 13 residues. CDR3 amino acids: CSVEAGGGNTIYF. CDR3 nucleotide sequence: TGCAGCGTTGAGGCAGGGGGTGGAAACACCATATATTTT.

This clone has only a few counts. The V and J genes are TRBV7-2 and TRBJ1-1; D possibly corresponds to TRBD1 (5 bases). The germline V and J ends were trimmed by 4 bases and 3 bases, with 18 bases remaining between them. CDR1 SGHTA and CDR2 FQGNSA come from the germline V gene. CDR3 length: 16 residues. The CDR3 loop reads CASSSFGRGGYTEAFF. The CDR3 coding sequence is TGTGCCAGCAGCTCATTCGGGAGGGGAGGGTACACTGAAGCTTTCTTT.

This clone was detected only a few times. The chain links TRBV29-1 to TRBJ1-1, with D unresolved. This CDR3 is 14 amino acids long. The V and J ends lost 5 bases and 4 bases respectively, with 17 bases between them. Looked up from germline, CDR1 is SQVTM and CDR2 is ANQGSEA. As DNA, the CDR3 is TGCAGCGTTAGAATAACAACGAGCGTCACTGAAGCTTTCTTT. Amino acid sequence: CSVRITTSVTEAFF. The whole variable domain, remainder taken from reference TRBV29-1 and TRBJ1-1, is SAVISQKPSRDICQRGTSLTIQCQVDSQVTMMFWYRQQPGQSLTLIATANQGSEATYESGFVIDKFPISRPNLTFSTLTVSNMSPEDSSIYLCSVRITTSVTEAFFGQGTRLTVV.

V usage is TRBV19 and J usage is TRBJ1-1; no clear D gene. The V end lost 3 bases, the J end lost 1 base, and 6 bases lay between the germline ends. Germline CDR1 reads LNHDA; CDR2 reads SQIVND (reference sequence). There are 13 residues in the CDR3. CDR3 loop: CASSIGRNTEAFF. CDR3 bases: TGTGCCAGTAGTATTGGCAGGAACACTGAAGCTTTCTTT.

The V gene is TRBV4-1, the J gene TRBJ2-4; 9 bases match TRBD2. Trimming cost V 0 bases and J 6 bases; bases outside gene matches: 12. CDR3 length equals 18 residues. CDR1 MGHRA and CDR2 YSYEKL come from the germline V gene. CDR3 sequence reads: CASSQDARAGGGSNIQYF. The CDR3 DNA is TGCGCCAGCAGCCAAGACGCCAGGGCGGGGGGGGGATCAAACATTCAGTACTTC.

In its sample, this clone was seen a few times. This chain uses TRBV2 with TRBJ1-2; D is perhaps TRBD1 (6 bases). V shed 6 bases and J shed 2 bases, with 16 bases lying between them. Germline values: CDR1 SNHLY, CDR2 FYNNEI. The CDR3 consists of 15 residues. This chain's CDR3 is CASSRRGRANYGYTF. The CDR3 DNA sequence: TGTGCCAGCAGCAGAAGGGGGAGGGCGAACTATGGCTACACCTTC. The complete variable domain, with remaining parts taken from reference TRBV2 and TRBJ1-2, reads EPEVTQTPSHQVTQMGQEVILRCVPISNHLYFYWYRQILGQKVEFLVSFYNNEISEKSEIFDDQFSVERPDGSNFTLKIRSTKLEDSAMYFCASSRRGRANYGYTFGSGTRLTVV.

The chain uses TRBV7-2 and TRBJ2-3; a possible D gene is TRBD2 (6 bases). The V gene's germline CDR1 is SGHTA and CDR2 FQGNSA. V lost 5 bases and J lost 3, with 9 bases in between. This CDR3 has 13 residues. CDR3 nucleotide sequence: TGTGCCAGCAGCCGGGACTTAACAGATACGCAGTATTTT. Translation gives CASSRDLTDTQYF.

The count of this clone is one. The chain employs TRBV19 and TRBJ1-2; maybe TRBD1 (6 bases). Germline assignment: CDR1 LNHDA and CDR2 SQIVND (reference sequence). CDR3 length: 15 amino acids. The V end lost 6 bases, the J end lost 5 bases, and 19 bases lay between the germline ends. CDR3 nucleotide sequence: TGTGCCAGTAGCCTGGACAGCCCCGGGGCGTATGGCTACACCTTC. It specifies CASSLDSPGAYGYTF.